Listed below are T cell receptor beta chains from one sample, sequenced in a study of radiotherapy plus CTLA-4 blockade in lung cancer. The table came from immunoSEQ multiplex PCR; TCRdb's copy has only in-frame clones and leaves some out. The sample has tens of thousands of clones; less than 80% are singletons. The specimen comprised peripheral blood, sampled from a patient treated with radiotherapy plus ipilimumab. All receptors come from a human donor with non-small cell lung cancer who had stable disease on radiotherapy plus ipilimumab. The CDR3 runs from the conserved cysteine through the conserved F or W. A D gene is named only where the DNA matches it firmly. Not every row has a clone size; where given, it reads once, few, many or a size class.

>TRBV7-2|TRBJ1-1|-|once
TGTGCCAGCAGCTTAGACCGGGACCGTGAAGCTTTCTTT
CASSLDRDREAFF
>TRBV15|TRBJ1-6|TRBD1|once
TGTGCCACCAGCAGAGAGGGGGACAGCCGCTCCTATAATTCACCCCTCCACTTT
CATSREGDSRSYNSPLHF
>TRBV4-3|TRBJ1-1|-|once
TGCGCCAGCAGCCAGCGAGGCTCTGAAGCTTTCTTT
CASSQRGSEAFF
>TRBV10-3|TRBJ1-3|-|-
TGTGCCATCAGTGAGAACAGGGAGGCTGGAAACACCATATATTTT
CAISENREAGNTIYF
>TRBV6-4|TRBJ2-1|TRBD2|-
TGTGCCAGCAGTGGACTAGCGGGGGGCAATGAGCAGTTCTTC
CASSGLAGGNEQFF
>TRBV19|TRBJ1-2|TRBD1|-
TGTGCCAGTAGTAGCCGGGACAGGGGTCGGGAGAACTATGGCTACACCTTC
CASSSRDRGRENYGYTF
>TRBV2|TRBJ1-5|-|-
TGTGCCAGCAGACAACACGACAAAAGCAATCAGCCCCAGCATTTT
CASRQHDKSNQPQHF
>TRBV5-4|TRBJ2-3|-|-
TGTGCCAGCAGCTTGGATCAGGGGCGCACAGATACGCAGTATTTT
CASSLDQGRTDTQYF
>TRBV7-9|TRBJ1-1|-|-
TGTGCCAGCAGCTTAGAGAATAGGAACACTGAAGCTTTCTTT
CASSLENRNTEAFF
>TRBV12-5|TRBJ2-1|-|-
TGTGCTAGTGGTTTGAGGGGGACTGGATTCTTGGGTCGGCAGCAGTTCTTC
CASGLRGTGFLGRQQFF
>TRBV7-9|TRBJ1-6|-|-
TGTGCCAGCAGCTTCCAAGCAGATAATTCACCCCTCCACTTT
CASSFQADNSPLHF
>TRBV27|TRBJ2-7|-|once
TGTGCCAGCAGTTTGTATGGTTCCTACGAGCAGTACTTC
CASSLYGSYEQYF
>TRBV4-2|TRBJ2-1|-|-
TGTGCCAGCAGCCAAGAAGAGGGGGACTCCTACAATGAGCAGTTCTTC
CASSQEEGDSYNEQFF
>TRBV27|TRBJ1-4|-|-
TGTGCCAGCACCCCGAGGGCAGGGAATGAAAAACTGTTTTTT
CASTPRAGNEKLFF
>TRBV28|TRBJ2-1|TRBD2|once
TGTGCCAGTCTAAGCGGGGGGGCAGACAATGAGCAGTTCTTC
CASLSGGADNEQFF
>TRBV7-9|TRBJ1-4|-|-
TGTGCCAGCAGCTTAGCGCGGATTGTGACGGCAACTAATGAAAAACTGTTTTTT
CASSLARIVTATNEKLFF
>TRBV5-1|TRBJ2-3|TRBD1|-
TGCGCCACTACTCCGGGACAGTCCACAGATACGCAGTATTTT
CATTPGQSTDTQYF
>TRBV7-2|TRBJ2-2|-|-
TGTGCCAGCAGCTTAGTCAGTCTTTCGGCAGGGCGCACCGGGGAGCTGTTTTTT
CASSLVSLSAGRTGELFF
>TRBV27|TRBJ1-1|-|-
TGTGCCAGCAGTTTTGGGTTGCGGGGGAACACTGAAGCTTTCTTT
CASSFGLRGNTEAFF
>TRBV6-1|TRBJ1-6|-|-
TGTGCCAGCAGTGAAGTTTGGGAGTCTTTATCACCCCTCCACTTT
CASSEVWESLSPLHF
>TRBV19|TRBJ1-3|-|-
TGTGCCAGTATCCGCTCCCTAAGGTCTGGAAACACCATATATTTT
CASIRSLRSGNTIYF
>TRBV7-9|TRBJ2-1|-|-
TGTGCCAGCAGAATCGACGGTTCTAGCTCCTACAATGAGCAGTTCTTC
CASRIDGSSSYNEQFF
>TRBV6-1|TRBJ1-2|-|once
TGTGCCAGCAGTTACCTGTTGGGCTACACCTTC
CASSYLLGYTF
>TRBV11-2|TRBJ2-3|-|-
TGTGCCAGCAGCTCCGGAACAGATACGCAGTATTTT
CASSSGTDTQYF
>TRBV9|TRBJ2-2|TRBD1|-
TGTGCCAGCAGCGGGGGAGGACAGGGGCATACCGGGGAGCTGTTTTTT
CASSGGGQGHTGELFF
>TRBV21-1|TRBJ1-2|-|-
TGTGCCAGCAGCAAAGCGAAACAGGGAGAGGTCTATGGCTACACCTTC
CASSKAKQGEVYGYTF
>TRBV7-2|TRBJ2-3|TRBD1|-
TGTGCCAGCAGCCCCGGGACAGGGAACACAGATACGCAGTATTTT
CASSPGTGNTDTQYF
>TRBV7-2|TRBJ1-2|TRBD1|-
TGTGCCAGCAGCCGACAGGGAAATGTCTACACCTTC
CASSRQGNVYTF
>TRBV6-5|TRBJ1-1|TRBD1|-
TGTGCCAGCAGTACAACCGACAGGGCGGGGACTGAAGCTTTCTTT
CASSTTDRAGTEAFF
>TRBV7-2|TRBJ1-1|TRBD1|-
TGTGCCAGCAGCTCAAACAGGGGCCGGAGCACTGAAGCTTTCTTT
CASSSNRGRSTEAFF
>TRBV6-6|TRBJ2-5|-|few
TGTGCCAGCAGTTACACGCAGGGCGGAGAGACCCAGTACTTC
CASSYTQGGETQYF
>TRBV27|TRBJ2-7|-|-
TGTGCCAGCAGCCCAGGACTGCTAATCTACGAGCAGTACTTC
CASSPGLLIYEQYF
>TRBV19|TRBJ1-6|TRBD1|-
TGTGCCAGTAGTATCAGGGGGGTAAATTCACCCCTCCACTTT
CASSIRGVNSPLHF